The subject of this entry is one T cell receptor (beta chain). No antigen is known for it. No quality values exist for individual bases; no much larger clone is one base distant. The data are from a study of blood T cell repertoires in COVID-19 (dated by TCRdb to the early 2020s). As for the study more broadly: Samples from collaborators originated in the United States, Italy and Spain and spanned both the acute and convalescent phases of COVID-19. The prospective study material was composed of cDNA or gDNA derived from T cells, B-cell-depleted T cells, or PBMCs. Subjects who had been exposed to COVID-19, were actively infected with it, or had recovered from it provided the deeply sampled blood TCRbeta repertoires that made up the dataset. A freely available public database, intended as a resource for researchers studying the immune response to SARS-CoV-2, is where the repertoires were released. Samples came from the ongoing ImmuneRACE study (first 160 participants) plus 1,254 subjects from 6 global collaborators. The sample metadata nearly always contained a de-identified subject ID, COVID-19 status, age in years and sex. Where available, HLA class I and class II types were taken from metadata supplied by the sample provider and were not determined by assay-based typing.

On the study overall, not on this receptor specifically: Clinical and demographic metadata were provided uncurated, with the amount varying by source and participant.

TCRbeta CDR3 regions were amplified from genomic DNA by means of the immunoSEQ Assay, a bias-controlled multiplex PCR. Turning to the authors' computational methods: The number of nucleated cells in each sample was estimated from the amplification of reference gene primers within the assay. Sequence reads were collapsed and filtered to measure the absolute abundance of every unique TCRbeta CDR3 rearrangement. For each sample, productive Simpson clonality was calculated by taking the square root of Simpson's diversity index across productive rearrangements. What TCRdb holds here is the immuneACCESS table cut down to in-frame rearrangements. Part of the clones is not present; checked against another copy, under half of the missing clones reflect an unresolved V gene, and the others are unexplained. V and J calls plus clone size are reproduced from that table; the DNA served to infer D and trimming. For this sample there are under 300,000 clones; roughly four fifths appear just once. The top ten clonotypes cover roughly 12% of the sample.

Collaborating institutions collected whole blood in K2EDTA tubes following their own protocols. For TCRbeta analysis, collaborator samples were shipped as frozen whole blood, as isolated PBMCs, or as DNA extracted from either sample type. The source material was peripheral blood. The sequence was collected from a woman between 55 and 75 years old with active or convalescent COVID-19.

The DNA is as follows: TGTGCCAGCAGTGAATACGATCCCTTGGGACAGAACACTGAAGCTTTCTTT. The resulting protein is CASSEYDPLGQNTEAFF. The sequence links TRBV25-1 to TRBJ1-1, with TRBD1 perhaps the D gene, on 6 matching bases. The CDR3 covers 17 residues, taking in both the cysteine and the phenylalanine. The only DNA kept is the CDR3, 51 bases in frame from the first base. V is shortened by 0 bases, J by 1 base, and the region joining them spans 15 bases. According to the germline V gene, CDR1 reads MGHDK and CDR2 reads SYGVNS.